Each of the 30 T cell receptor beta chains below was sequenced from the same sample in a study of OX40 agonist ivuxolimab in advanced cancers. Using immunoSEQ multiplex PCR, the repertoire was profiled, and TCRdb retains in-frame clones only, with some absent. The table lists fewer than 70,000 clones, 85% to 90% of them singletons. Source: CD4+ or CD8+ T cells sorted from blood, taken in a trial of the OX40 agonist ivuxolimab. The receptors shown here come from an adult with an advanced solid tumor such as melanoma, head and neck, liver or kidney cancer.

The chain employs TRBV11-2 and TRBJ2-4; D possibly corresponds to TRBD1 (6 bases). V was cut by 5 bases and J by 7 bases, with 15 bases left in between. The CDR3 has 14 amino acids. Germline CDR1 and CDR2: SGHAT and FQNNGV. CDR3 residues: CASSQYIQGNIQYF. The CDR3 DNA is TGTGCCAGCAGCCAATACATTCAGGGGAACATTCAGTACTTC. The full variable domain, rest sourced from reference TRBV11-2 and TRBJ2-4, is EAGVAQSPRYKIIEKRQSVAFWCNPISGHATLYWYQQILGQGPKLLIQFQNNGVVDDSQLPKDRFSAERLKGVDSTLKIQPAKLEDSAVYLCASSQYIQGNIQYFGAGTRLSVL.

The V call is TRBV28, the J call TRBJ2-7; 7 bases line up with TRBD1. Germline CDR1 and CDR2: MDHEN and SYDVKM. J lost 7 bases, V lost 5 bases, and 17 bases had no gene match. CDR3 length: 16 amino acids. DNA for the CDR3: TGTGCCAGCAGTGGGACCCGACAGGGAAGGCGTTGGGAGCAGTACTTC. Translated: CASSGTRQGRRWEQYF.

The chain links TRBV6-6 to TRBJ1-5; the match to TRBD1 covers 7 bases. Trimming took 4 bases from V and 5 from J; bases not matched to a gene: 8. The CDR3 consists of 15 residues. The germline V gene has CDR1 MNHNY and CDR2 SVGAGI (reference sequence). The CDR3 bases are TGTGCCAGCAGTTTAGGGGGCGGATTCGATCAGCCCCAGCATTTT. This translates into CASSLGGGFDQPQHF.

Of note for this clone: Within the sample, other DNA sequences also encode this same CDR3. The V and J genes are TRBV18 and TRBJ2-5; D call uncertain. Looked up from germline, CDR1 is KGHSH and CDR2 is LQKENI. The V end was cut by 2 bases, the J end by 3 bases, with 7 bases between. The CDR3 has 13 amino acids. CDR3 in DNA: TGTGCCAGCTCACCAGGGTTAAAAGAGACCCAGTACTTC. Protein sequence: CASSPGLKETQYF.

This chain joins TRBV4-3 and TRBJ2-1, with 12 bases matching TRBD2. The CDR3 has 16 residues. The germline V gene has CDR1 LGHNA and CDR2 YSLEER. V gave up 1 base and J gave up 13 bases; unmatched junction bases: 11. The CDR3 sequence is CASSQGTLAGGQQQFF. In nucleotides, the CDR3 is TGCGCCAGCAGCCAAGGGACGCTAGCGGGGGGGCAACAACAGTTCTTC.

The V gene is TRBV9, the J gene TRBJ2-7, with D maybe TRBD2 (6 bases). The germline gives CDR1 SGDLS, CDR2 YYNGEE. This CDR3 region has 14 residues. V lost 4 bases and J lost 0, with 11 bases in between. CDR3 in amino acids: CASSPWGDSYEQYF. DNA for the CDR3: TGTGCCAGCAGCCCTTGGGGGGACTCCTACGAGCAGTACTTC.

CDR3 in DNA: TGTGCCATCAGTGCAGGGTCCGGGGGCACTGAAGCTTTCTTT. Protein product: CAISAGSGGTEAFF. This sequence joins TRBV10-3 and TRBJ1-1, with D perhaps matching TRBD1 (5 bases). Trimming removed 4 bases at V and 4 bases at J, with 13 bases between. The CDR3 runs 14 residues. Germline loops: CDR1 ENHRY, CDR2 SYGVKD.

This clone turned up a few times. This chain joins TRBV5-8 and TRBJ1-1; the D gene is possibly TRBD1 (5 bases). V was clipped by 3 bases and J by 10 bases, with 16 bases between them. The CDR3 runs to 13 residues. Germline V gives CDR1 SGHTS, CDR2 YDEGEE. This CDR3 is CASSWLDTLGAFF. The CDR3 DNA reads TGTGCCAGCAGCTGGTTGGACACCCTGGGAGCTTTCTTT.

The rearrangement links TRBV11-3 to TRBJ1-1; maybe TRBD1 (6 bases). The ends were cut back, 1 base at V and 7 bases at J, with 10 bases in the middle. CDR3 length: 13 amino acids. The germline CDR1 and CDR2 sequences are SGHNT and YENEEA. The CDR3: CASSLGEGGEAFF. In DNA form, the CDR3 reads TGTGCCAGCAGCTTAGGAGAGGGGGGTGAAGCTTTCTTT.

The rearrangement joins TRBV2 to TRBJ1-2, with D possibly TRBD1 on 5 matching bases. The V and J ends lost 4 bases and 4 bases respectively, with 10 bases between them. Germline assignment: CDR1 SNHLY and CDR2 FYNNEI. This CDR3 contains 13 residues. CDR3 amino acids: CASSGQMSYGYTF. Written as DNA, the CDR3 is TGTGCCAGCAGTGGACAGATGTCCTATGGCTACACCTTC.

The V gene is TRBV9, the J gene TRBJ2-7, with 7 bases identical to TRBD1. The CDR3 covers 15 residues. V was pared by 4 bases and J by 5 bases, with 12 bases of the junction left unmatched. In germline, CDR1 is SGDLS, CDR2 YYNGEE. The CDR3 region has the DNA TGTGCCAGCAGCCCCCGACAGGGATACATCAACGAGCAGTACTTC. Translation gives CASSPRQGYINEQYF.

In its sample, this clone was seen once. The chain is built from TRBV5-4 and TRBJ2-2; 7 nucleotides align to TRBD2. CDR3 size: 15 residues. With V trimmed by 2 bases and J by 5 bases, 6 bases remained unmatched. Germline assignment: CDR1 SGHNT and CDR2 YYREEE (reference sequence). The CDR3 sequence is CASSFPGRGTGELFF. CDR3 DNA sequence: TGTGCCAGCAGCTTCCCAGGGAGGGGAACCGGGGAGCTGTTTTTT.

CDR3 amino acids: CASSIRQGAYNEQFF. DNA of the CDR3: TGTGCCAGTAGTATTAGACAAGGGGCGTACAATGAGCAGTTCTTC. The chain joins TRBV19 to TRBJ2-1; TRBD1 might be the D (5 bases). V was shortened by 3 bases and J by 4 bases, with 13 bases between the two germline ends. Per germline, CDR1 LNHDA and CDR2 SQIVND (reference sequence). This CDR3 comprises 15 residues.

This chain connects TRBV12-5 to TRBJ1-5; 7 positions agree with TRBD1. Germline V gene lookup returns CDR1 LGHNT and CDR2 FRNRAP. V shed 5 bases and J 6 bases; nucleotides not matched to a gene: 10. This CDR3 has 15 amino acids. The CDR3 bases are TGTGCTAGTGGTCCGGAGACAGGGACCCCTCAGCCCCAGCATTTT. This sequence encodes CASGPETGTPQPQHF.

V is TRBV19 and J is TRBJ2-3, with D possibly TRBD2 on 6 matching bases. This CDR3 comprises 16 residues. Trimming took 5 bases from V and 2 from J, leaving 17 bases between them. Per the germline V gene, CDR1 is LNHDA and CDR2 is SQIVND (reference sequence). CDR3 sequence reads: CASSSRDSPTTDTQYF. For the CDR3, the DNA is TGTGCCAGTAGTTCCCGGGACTCTCCCACCACAGATACGCAGTATTTT.

This clone showed up just a few times. The V gene is TRBV30, the J gene TRBJ1-2; D is ambiguous. Germline lookup yields CDR1 GTSNPN and CDR2 SVGIG (reference sequence). This CDR3 spans 12 amino acids. V was cut by 0 bases and J by 8 bases, with 10 bases left in between. The CDR3 protein is CAWSVVRSGYTF. The CDR3, as DNA: TGTGCCTGGAGTGTAGTTAGGAGCGGCTACACCTTC.

This chain links TRBV6-5 with TRBJ1-1; D is perhaps TRBD1 (5 bases). V dropped 10 bases and J dropped 3 bases, with 21 bases sitting between them. This CDR3 contains 15 residues. Germline CDR1 is MNHEY and CDR2 is SVGAGI. CDR3 residues: CANVRGSDPHTEAFF. The CDR3 nucleotides are TGTGCCAACGTAAGGGGATCCGACCCTCACACTGAAGCTTTCTTT.

This clone has just a few counts. The rearrangement joins TRBV5-4 to TRBJ2-1; 12 bases map to TRBD2. This CDR3 has 16 residues. The germline V gene has CDR1 SGHNT and CDR2 YYREEE (reference sequence). The V and J ends lost 3 bases and 7 bases, in that order; junction bases with no gene match: 8. CDR3 DNA sequence: TGTGCCAGCAGCTCCCGACTAGCGGGAGTAGGGAATGAGCAGTTCTTC. It translates to CASSSRLAGVGNEQFF.

This chain joins TRBV28 and TRBJ1-6; TRBD1 matches 10 bases. This CDR3 comprises 18 residues. V shed 6 bases, J shed 7 bases, and the junction held 15 bases outside the gene matches. Germline V gene sequence: CDR1 MDHEN, CDR2 SYDVKM. The CDR3 spells CASSPPGTGVVRNSPLHF. The DNA for the CDR3 is TGTGCCAGCAGCCCTCCAGGGACAGGGGTAGTAAGGAATTCACCCCTCCACTTT.

This CDR3 reads CASSLTGLASYEQYF. CDR3 sequence (DNA): TGTGCCAGCAGCTTAACCGGACTAGCCTCCTACGAGCAGTACTTC. The chain combines TRBV7-2 with TRBJ2-7; 8 bases match TRBD2. V trimming: 2 bases; J trimming: 0 bases; junction bases outside the gene matches: 3. The CDR3 has 15 residues. Germline V gene data show CDR1 as SGHTA and CDR2 as FQGNSA.

A note on this clone: The same CDR3 is also encoded by other DNA sequences in this sample. The rearrangement joins TRBV18 to TRBJ1-1, with no clear D. The germline CDR1 and CDR2 sequences are KGHSH and LQKENI. The CDR3 covers 11 residues. V dropped 3 bases and J dropped 5 bases, with 4 bases sitting between them. The CDR3 region is CASSPGTEAFF. CDR3 nucleotide sequence: TGTGCCAGCTCACCGGGAACTGAAGCTTTCTTT.

The chain links TRBV11-2 to TRBJ2-1; 13 bases match TRBD2. CDR1 and CDR2 from the germline V gene are SGHAT and FQNNGV. CDR3 size: 16 residues. V was clipped by 3 bases and J by 9 bases; unmatched bases: 8. In nucleotides, the CDR3 is TGTGCCAGCAGCTTGGGGGGACTAGCGGGAATACGTGAGCAGTTCTTC. Its protein is CASSLGGLAGIREQFF.

The V call is TRBV10-3, the J call TRBJ2-5, with a tentative D call TRBD1 (6 bases). The J call may be faulty, since TRBJ2-7 better matches the DNA end. CDR1 is ENHRY, CDR2 SYGVKD, per germline. The CDR3 consists of 12 residues. CDR3 nucleotide sequence: TGTGCCATCTCTCCTCAGGGGAACGAGCAGTACTTC. It encodes CAISPQGNEQYF.

The chain couples TRBV9 to TRBJ2-3; 16 bases are a match to TRBD2. The CDR3 spans 18 residues. The germline V gene encodes CDR1 SGDLS and CDR2 YYNGEE. J gave up 5 bases and V 2 bases, and 8 bases lay outside the gene matches. CDR3 in DNA: TGTGCCAGCAGCGTTTCGGGACTAGCGGGAGGGCCGGGAGATACGCAGTATTTT. The encoded protein is CASSVSGLAGGPGDTQYF.

CDR3 protein: CASSPLGAGELFF. The CDR3 DNA reads as TGTGCCAGCTCCCCCCTAGGAGCCGGGGAGCTGTTTTTT. The gene calls are TRBV18 and TRBJ2-2; D unresolved. The CDR3 covers 13 residues. Deletions cut 6 bases from V and 6 bases from J, with 11 bases between. Germline CDR1 is KGHSH and CDR2 is LQKENI.

The chain joins TRBV7-3 to TRBJ2-2, with 10 positions matching TRBD2. Germline lookup yields CDR1 SGHTA and CDR2 FQGTGA. Germline trimming cut 7 bases from V and 4 bases from J; bases unmatched to any gene: 6. CDR3 length: 15 amino acids. The CDR3 coding sequence is TGTGCCAGCAACGAAGCGGGAGGGCCCACCGGGGAGCTGTTTTTT. It specifies CASNEAGGPTGELFF. Using reference TRBV7-3 and TRBJ2-2 for the parts outside the CDR3, the full variable domain is GAGVSQTPSNKVTEKGKYVELRCDPISGHTALYWYRQSLGQGPEFLIYFQGTGAADDSGLPNDRFFAVRPEGSVSTLKIQRTERGDSAVYLCASNEAGGPTGELFFGEGSRLTVL.

This clone was seen only a few times. V is TRBV2 and J is TRBJ1-1; unclear D gene. The CDR3 has 10 residues. Germline V lookup: CDR1 SNHLY, CDR2 FYNNEI. V lost 7 bases, J lost 4 bases, and 4 bases lay in between. The CDR3, as DNA: TGTGCCAGCATGGGCACTGAAGCTTTCTTT. Translated: CASMGTEAFF.

The chain recombines TRBV7-2 with TRBJ2-5, with TRBD2 matching 13 bases. The ends lost 4 bases at V and 4 bases at J; junction bases unmatched: 6. CDR1 and CDR2 (germline): SGHTA, FQGNSA. This CDR3 contains 16 residues. CDR3 DNA sequence: TGTGCCAGCAGCTCCGGACTAGCGGGAGTACCAGAGACCCAGTACTTC. Residues: CASSSGLAGVPETQYF.

This clone was recorded once. This chain connects TRBV7-2 to TRBJ2-3; maybe TRBD2 (6 bases). Per germline, CDR1 SGHTA and CDR2 FQGNSA. This CDR3 is 13 amino acids long. Trimming took 9 bases from V and 1 from J, leaving 11 bases between them. Here the CDR3 DNA reads TGTGCCAGTACTCCGGGGGGCACAGATACGCAGTATTTT. This codes for CASTPGGTDTQYF.

CDR3 region: CASSNLAGSYNEQFF. CDR3 DNA: TGTGCCAGCAGTAACCTAGCGGGCTCCTACAATGAGCAGTTCTTC. This chain connects TRBV2 to TRBJ2-1, with 8 bases matching TRBD2. The CDR3 consists of 15 residues. The ends lost 5 bases at V and 0 bases at J; junction bases unmatched: 3. Germline V CDR1 and CDR2: SNHLY, FYNNEI.